The 29 T cell receptor beta chains presented below share a single source sample, sequenced in a study of T cells in Graves' hyperthyroidism and ophthalmopathy. Amplification of TCR beta CDR3 regions was performed using RNA transcripts as template. The study used the HTBI primer set for a first-round RT-PCR of the TCR CDR3. Via MiXCR, TCRdb re-called the multiplex PCR reads, giving one row per CDR3 protein. Of 300,000 or so distinct CDR3 sequences listed, about a sixth are singletons. Input material: blood. The receptor set was obtained from a woman in her fifties or sixties with Graves' ophthalmopathy.

The gene calls are TRBV12-3 or TRBV12-4 and TRBJ2-7; 11 nucleotides match TRBD1. This CDR3 is built from 16 residues. With 5 bases clipped from V and 7 bases from J, the junction kept 13 bases outside the gene matches. CDR3 DNA: TGTGCCAGCAGTAGGGGCCCCGGGACAGGGGGACGGGAGCAGTACTTC. Encoded protein: CASSRGPGTGGREQYF.

This clonotype was seen many times. The chain employs TRBV6-1 and TRBJ1-2; D is unresolved. Trimming took 5 bases from V and 4 from J, leaving 17 bases between them. This CDR3 contains 15 residues. The V gene's germline CDR1 is MNHNS and CDR2 SASEGT. CDR3 in DNA: TGTGCCAGCAGTCCGACGTACCCGACGGGCTATGGCTACACCTTC. It translates to CASSPTYPTGYGYTF.

This clonotype was observed a few times. The chain joins TRBV30 to TRBJ2-1; TRBD2 is a possible D gene (6 bases). The CDR3 totals 17 residues. In germline, CDR1 is GTSNPN, CDR2 SVGIG (reference sequence). Trimming took 2 bases from V and 4 from J, leaving 21 bases between them. CDR3 DNA sequence: TGTGCCTGGAGTACTGGTGAACCTAGCGCCAGATACAATGAGCAGTTCTTC. Residues: CAWSTGEPSARYNEQFF.

At least ten counts were recorded for this clonotype. This chain connects TRBV15 to TRBJ2-7; either TRBD1 or TRBD2 may fit D (5 bases each). With 4 bases removed from V and 5 bases from J, the gap between germline ends came to 12 bases. Germline lookup yields CDR1 LNHNV and CDR2 YYDKDF (reference sequence). The CDR3 is 13 residues long. The CDR3 here is CATSTGQEDEQYF. DNA of the CDR3: TGTGCCACCAGCACGGGGCAGGAAGACGAGCAGTACTTC.

This clonotype was counted at least ten times. The genes are TRBV13 and TRBJ2-7, with 7 bases lining up with TRBD1. The CDR3 length is 14 residues. From germline, CDR1 is PRHDT and CDR2 FYEKMQ (reference sequence). V dropped 2 bases and J dropped 2; count of bases not matched to a gene: 3. Here the CDR3 reads CASSLTGQTYEQYF. The CDR3 DNA reads TGTGCCAGCAGCTTAACGGGACAGACCTACGAGCAGTACTTC.

This clonotype was seen many times. This chain uses TRBV11-2 with TRBJ2-3; TRBD2 is a possible D gene (6 bases). This CDR3 has 17 amino acids. Germline CDR1 and CDR2: SGHAT and FQNNGV. V was pared by 1 base and J by 3 bases, with 17 bases between. The CDR3 spells CASSLVVRLEGTDTQYF. CDR3 sequence (DNA): TGTGCCAGCAGCTTAGTCGTTCGACTAGAAGGGACAGATACGCAGTATTTT.

The chain links TRBV12-3 or TRBV12-4 to TRBJ2-3, with 9 bases aligning to TRBD1. CDR3 length equals 16 residues. V gave up 2 bases and J gave up 4 bases; unmatched junction bases: 7. The CDR3 sequence: CASSLRDRDYPDTQYF. The DNA of the CDR3 is TGTGCCAGCAGTTTACGGGACAGGGATTACCCAGATACGCAGTATTTT.

This clonotype was seen at least ten times. The genes are TRBV10-3 and TRBJ2-7; D might be TRBD1 (5 bases). This CDR3 has 15 residues. Trimming pared 5 bases from V and 0 bases from J, leaving 14 bases between. Germline loops: CDR1 ENHRY, CDR2 SYGVKD. This CDR3 reads CAISFDSRISYEQYF. The CDR3 DNA reads TGTGCCATCAGTTTCGACAGTCGAATCTCCTACGAGCAGTACTTC.

The genes are TRBV20-1 and TRBJ2-7; TRBD1 aligns across 9 bases. V gave up 6 bases and J gave up 5 bases; unmatched junction bases: 8. The CDR3 extends over 13 amino acids. Germline CDR1 DFQATT, CDR2 SNEGSKA (reference sequence). This CDR3 is CSASGTGRHEQYF. The CDR3 coding sequence is TGCAGTGCCTCCGGGACAGGGAGGCACGAGCAGTACTTC.

This clonotype has just one count. This chain links TRBV7-6 with TRBJ2-7; D could derive from TRBD1 or TRBD2 (6 bases each). Per the germline V gene, CDR1 is SGHVS and CDR2 is FNYEAQ. Trimming took off 2 bases at V and 4 bases at J, with 18 bases between the two ends. The CDR3 sequence is 16 residues long. As DNA, the CDR3 is TGTGCCAGCAGCTTAATGAGGGGGGAACCCGCTTACGAGCAGTACTTC. The encoded protein is CASSLMRGEPAYEQYF.

In this sample, this clonotype turned up many times. This chain connects TRBV6-1 to TRBJ2-7; D possibly corresponds to TRBD2 (6 bases). Germline V CDR1 and CDR2: MNHNS, SASEGT. With 5 bases removed from V and 4 bases from J, the gap between germline ends came to 12 bases. There are 13 residues in the CDR3. The CDR3 sequence is CASSLGGRYEQYF. The CDR3 coding sequence is TGTGCCAGCAGTTTAGGTGGGAGGTACGAGCAGTACTTC.

The genes are TRBV9 and TRBJ2-1; weak D call: TRBD2 (5 bases). This CDR3 region has 16 residues. Germline CDR1 is SGDLS and CDR2 is YYNGEE. The V end was cut by 0 bases, the J end by 7 bases, with 17 bases between. The CDR3 here is CASSVDPGGVANEQFF. In nucleotides, the CDR3 is TGTGCCAGCAGCGTAGATCCTGGCGGAGTAGCGAATGAGCAGTTCTTC.

V usage is TRBV20-1 and J usage is TRBJ2-1, with D possibly being TRBD1 (6 bases). This CDR3 spans 15 amino acids. Germline CDR1 reads DFQATT; CDR2 reads SNEGSKA (reference sequence). V dropped 6 bases and J dropped 13 bases, with 28 bases sitting between them. CDR3: CSARASGHNTGSQFF. In DNA form, the CDR3 reads TGCAGTGCCAGGGCCTCGGGACACAACACGGGGTCTCAGTTCTTC.

In this sample, this clonotype turned up a few times. The V and J genes are TRBV2 and TRBJ2-3, with TRBD2 identical over 12 bases. Unmatched junction bases numbered 2, after V lost 0 bases and J lost 4 bases. CDR3 size: 16 residues. Germline V gene sequence: CDR1 SNHLY, CDR2 FYNNEI. The CDR3 sequence is CASSEAPSGRADTQYF. The CDR3 DNA reads TGTGCCAGCAGTGAAGCCCCTAGCGGGAGGGCAGATACGCAGTATTTT. The full variable domain, completed using reference TRBV2 and TRBJ2-3, is EPEVTQTPSHQVTQMGQEVILRCVPISNHLYFYWYRQILGQKVEFLVSFYNNEISEKSEIFDDQFSVERPDGSNFTLKIRSTKLEDSAMYFCASSEAPSGRADTQYFGPGTRLTVL.

This clonotype was seen repeatedly, ten times or more. CDR3 in amino acids: CASSPGTFYGYTF. The DNA of the CDR3 is TGTGCCAGCAGCCCCGGGACATTTTATGGCTACACCTTC. The V call is TRBV7-2, the J call TRBJ1-2; the D gene is possibly TRBD1 (6 bases). V gave up 5 bases and J gave up 5 bases, with 12 bases separating them. Germline loops: CDR1 SGHTA, CDR2 FQGNSA. The CDR3 loop spans 13 amino acids. Complete variable domain (other parts from reference TRBV7-2 and TRBJ1-2): GAGVSQSPSNKVTEKGKDVELRCDPISGHTALYWYRQSLGQGLEFLIYFQGNSAPDKSGLPSDRFSAERTGGSVSTLTIQRTQQEDSAVYLCASSPGTFYGYTFGSGTRLTVV.

This clonotype was observed at least ten times. The gene calls are TRBV6-1 and TRBJ2-3, with a weak D call TRBD1 (5 bases). Germline lookup yields CDR1 MNHNS and CDR2 SASEGT. Trimming stripped 6 bases from V and 5 bases from J, with 12 bases between. The CDR3 contains 13 residues. CDR3 DNA: TGTGCCAGCAGAACGCAGGGTGGAGATACGCAGTATTTT. Its protein product is CASRTQGGDTQYF.

This clonotype came up many times. This CDR3 is CASSLISPRGEQYF. The CDR3 region has the DNA TGCGCCAGCAGCTTGATCAGTCCTAGGGGCGAGCAGTACTTC. The chain carries TRBV5-1 and TRBJ2-7, with D perhaps matching TRBD1 (5 bases). CDR1 and CDR2 from the germline V gene are SGHRS and YFSETQ. The V and J ends lost 1 base and 6 bases respectively, with 14 bases between them. The CDR3 has 14 residues.

The table lists this clonotype with a few counts. The rearrangement links TRBV10-3 to TRBJ2-5; possible D gene TRBD2, 6 bases. Germline CDR1 reads ENHRY; CDR2 reads SYGVKD. This CDR3 contains 16 residues. The V and J ends lost 0 bases and 7 bases respectively, with 18 bases between them. CDR3: CAISESGSAALRTQYF. The CDR3 nucleotides read TGTGCCATCAGTGAGTCCGGGAGCGCGGCGCTCCGGACCCAGTACTTC.

This clonotype was counted a few times. The J gene is TRBJ1-5, the V gene TRBV2; tentatively, D is TRBD1 (6 bases). V lost 6 bases and J lost 9, with 21 bases in between. The CDR3 runs to 15 residues. Germline assignment: CDR1 SNHLY and CDR2 FYNNEI. The CDR3 nucleotides are TGTGCCAGCAGCACGGACAGTTTCCCAAATGGGCCCCAGCATTTT. This encodes CASSTDSFPNGPQHF. Full variable domain (rest looked up from reference TRBV2 and TRBJ1-5): EPEVTQTPSHQVTQMGQEVILRCVPISNHLYFYWYRQILGQKVEFLVSFYNNEISEKSEIFDDQFSVERPDGSNFTLKIRSTKLEDSAMYFCASSTDSFPNGPQHFGDGTRLSIL.

This clonotype occurred many times. The CDR3 bases are TGTGCCAGCAGCTTAGCTTTGACAGGGGGAGAGACCCAGTACTTC. This gives the protein CASSLALTGGETQYF. The chain uses TRBV7-2 and TRBJ2-5, with TRBD1 matching 9 bases. Germline V gives CDR1 SGHTA, CDR2 FQGNSA. The junction had 3 bases not matched to a gene; V was cut back by 0 bases and J by 4 bases. The CDR3 spans 15 residues.

The sample holds many counts of this clonotype. CDR3 in DNA: TGTGCCAGCAGCTTAGTTTCTGGGGTAGAGACCCAGTACTTC. Translated: CASSLVSGVETQYF. The gene calls are TRBV7-9 and TRBJ2-5; D ambiguous. The germline gives CDR1 SEHNR, CDR2 FQNEAQ (reference sequence). V was cut by 1 base and J by 4 bases, with 10 bases left in between. The CDR3 has 14 residues.

This clonotype showed up many times. The CDR3 loop is CASSPRTYEQYF. The CDR3, as DNA: TGTGCCAGCAGCCCTAGGACCTACGAGCAGTACTTC. The gene calls are TRBV7-2 and TRBJ2-7; D unclear. V shed 5 bases and J shed 2 bases, with 7 bases lying between them. The germline V gene encodes CDR1 SGHTA and CDR2 FQGNSA. The CDR3 runs to 12 residues.

This clonotype was observed a few times. The chain combines TRBV5-6 with TRBJ1-5; no firm D call. The length of the CDR3 is 15 residues. V was clipped by 4 bases and J by 7 bases, with 18 bases between them. From germline, CDR1 is SGHDT and CDR2 YYEEEE. The CDR3 DNA is TGTGCCAGCAGCGATGGACCTCTGGCCATCCAGCCCCAGCATTTT. This gives the protein CASSDGPLAIQPQHF.

This clonotype was observed many times. The genes are TRBV7-9 and TRBJ1-1; 8 bases line up with TRBD1. The CDR3 contains 14 residues. The trim removed 5 bases at V and 4 bases at J, leaving 6 bases unmatched. Germline V gene sequence: CDR1 SEHNR, CDR2 FQNEAQ (reference sequence). The CDR3 is CASSRTGGRTEAFF. CDR3 nucleotides: TGTGCCAGCAGCCGCACAGGGGGTCGCACTGAAGCTTTCTTT.

Only one count was recorded for this clonotype. One end of the junction is discordant with germline, which a read error may explain. The V and J genes are TRBV7-2 and TRBJ1-4, with 8 bases fitting TRBD1. There are 15 residues in the CDR3. Looked up from germline, CDR1 is SGHTA and CDR2 is FQGNSA. The CDR3 loop is CASSLTGGTNEKPFF. The CDR3 DNA follows: TGTGCCAGCAGCCTTACAGGGGGGACTAATGAAAAACCGTTTTTT.

This clonotype turned up a few times. The chain combines TRBV20-1 with TRBJ2-7; 10 bases map to TRBD2. The CDR3 consists of 15 residues. Trimming at V came to 3 bases and at J to 7 bases, leaving 12 bases not matched to a gene. Germline CDR1 reads DFQATT; CDR2 reads SNEGSKA (reference sequence). CDR3 region: CSASLPGLAIGEQYF. The CDR3 DNA reads TGCAGTGCTAGCTTACCGGGACTAGCGATTGGGGAGCAGTACTTC.

This clonotype was seen a few times. J is TRBJ2-5 and V is TRBV12-3 or TRBV12-4, with TRBD1 as a possible D gene (6 bases). This CDR3 has 15 residues. V lost 5 bases, J lost 5 bases, and 18 bases lay in between. The DNA of the CDR3 is TGTGCCAGCAGTCCTCAGGGACAAAGGCAGGAGACCCAGTACTTC. Translating gives CASSPQGQRQETQYF.

This clonotype has at least ten counts. V usage is TRBV5-6 and J usage is TRBJ1-1; maybe TRBD1 (5 bases). This CDR3 region has 14 residues. V was shortened by 7 bases and J by 1 base, with 14 bases between the two germline ends. Looked up from germline, CDR1 is SGHDT and CDR2 is YYEEEE. This CDR3 is CASLRGRQNTEAFF. The CDR3 bases are TGTGCCAGCCTGCGGGGGAGGCAGAACACTGAAGCTTTCTTT.

This clonotype was seen repeatedly, ten times or more. The gene calls are TRBV3-1 and TRBJ1-3; D ambiguous. There are 14 residues in the CDR3. V lost 4 bases, J lost 0 bases, and 7 bases lay in between. In germline, CDR1 is LGHDT, CDR2 YNNKEL (reference sequence). The DNA of the CDR3 is TGTGCCAGCAGCCCTATCAACTCTGGAAACACCATATATTTT. Protein: CASSPINSGNTIYF.